This T cell receptor (beta chain) was obtained from a study of monozygotic twins with inflammatory bowel disease. The germline CDR1 and CDR2 sequences are DFQATT and SNEGSKA (reference sequence). The CDR3 spans 14 residues. Total RNA input per TCR library was approximately 3.5 ug. TCRdb reworked the 5' RACE reads into one entry per CDR3 protein, no DNA. This sample's clone table lists fewer than 550,000 distinct CDR3 sequences. The receptor's source is a human donor with ulcerative colitis or Crohn's disease, or a healthy co-twin of an affected twin (not recorded which). This chain links TRBV20-1 with TRBJ2-1; TCRdb gives TRBD1 as the D gene, but with no DNA this cannot be confirmed. Material: blood. The CDR3 protein is CSAREGQGRREQFF.